This T cell receptor beta chain was obtained from a study of cytomegalovirus exposure and HLA in healthy donors (dated by TCRdb to the late 2010s). Study-level background: The roughly 670 repertoires of the first cohort and the 120 validation repertoires were produced on the same platform, according to a later analysis. Besides the first cohort of roughly 640 subjects, a separate validation cohort made up of over a hundred different subjects was used. High-throughput TCR immunosequencing, statistical association of individual TCRs with disease status, and machine learning were combined to predict cytomegalovirus infection status. The study aimed to test whether signatures of past pathogen exposure could be identified by cataloging public T cell receptors.

Paper-wide results and their limitations: The classifier was reported to diagnose cytomegalovirus status with high specificity and sensitivity in both the original cohort and the validation cohort. Most TCR sequences were seen in very few donors, while some public TCRs were found in many individuals. A few of the identified cytomegalovirus-associated TCR beta chains were confirmed in vitro to be specific for cytomegalovirus antigens. The authors suggested that the approach could potentially be generalized to other disease states and immunological phenotypes. A later analysis found that TCRs clustered in the first cohort also tended to co-occur in the approximately 120 validation repertoires, with roughly 95% of cluster scores above 0. In the study, approximately 160 TCR beta chains were listed as associated with cytomegalovirus. All 130 or so repertoires were used to score co-occurrence in the validation cohort in a later analysis, because that analysis had no HLA typing for the cohort.

The receptor library was made with the immunoSEQ multiplex PCR assay. The source study handled its data this way. A statistical classification framework was developed to diagnose cytomegalovirus status using the catalog of TCR beta chain sequences. Entries here come from immuneACCESS through TCRdb and include only in-frame sequences with V and J called. Some clones fail to appear in such tables; in the studies checked, an unresolved V gene covers under half of the shortfall, and the cause of the remainder is unknown. The D gene and trimming were derived from the DNA, and the V and J assignments and clone size from that table. The sample table contains 190,000 or so clones; only one count was recorded for around 81% of them. Together, the top ten hold about 3% of the sample. The donors belonged to the validation cohort of under 150 subjects, which was separate from the approximately 680-subject first cohort.

The CDR3 starts with the cysteine, ends with the phenylalanine, and has 14 residues. Only CDR3 DNA is held: 42 bases, read in frame from base 1. The V and J ends are trimmed by 1 base and 2 bases, leaving 8 bases between them. Taken from the germline V gene, the CDR1 and CDR2 loops are SGHTA and FQGTGA. This clone was detected a few times. Its antigen is unknown. There are no base qualities to consult, and no much larger clone falls within one base. The chain joins TRBV7-3 to TRBJ2-5; TRBD2 is possibly the D segment (6 matching bases). The source of this sequence is a woman aged 18-29 years in good health and CMV-seropositive. Sequenced sample: PBMCs. The CDR3 in this case is CASSLKSGQETQYF. In nucleotide form, the sequence is TGTGCCAGCAGCTTAAAAAGCGGGCAAGAGACCCAGTACTTC.